Listed here are 23 T cell receptor beta chains from one sample, sequenced in a study of CD4 T cells in relation to SARS-CoV-2 and coronaviruses. Before the COVID-19 pandemic, during about 2011-2019, CD4+ T cells were taken from unexposed donors. The cells were cultured for under 13 days before CD4+ T cells were isolated. The method was immunoSEQ multiplex PCR; TCRdb's version includes in-frame clones alone and lacks a portion of them. The sample records 15,000 to 20,000 clones, around three quarters being singletons. Their target antigens are unknown. The sequenced sample was CD4+ T cells from PBMCs, cultured in vitro. All receptors come from a human donor in good health.

This chain links TRBV11-2 with TRBJ2-6; D may be TRBD1 (6 bases). The CDR3 is 15 residues long. CDR1 and CDR2 (germline): SGHAT, FQNNGV. Trimming removed 5 bases from V and 0 bases from J, with 8 bases in between. CDR3 nucleotide sequence: TGTGCCAGCAGCCAGGGGCGCTCTGGGGCCAACGTCCTGACTTTC. The encoded protein is CASSQGRSGANVLTF.

As regards this clone: One junction end disagrees with the germline gene, perhaps due to a read error. The V call is TRBV4-1, the J call TRBJ2-1; TRBD1 might be the D (5 bases). CDR1 is MGHRA and CDR2 is YSYEKL in the germline V gene. The CDR3 extends over 13 amino acids. The CDR3 bases are TGCGCCAGCAGCCAAGGGGGCCAGTGGAGCAAGGTCTTC. Protein product: CASSQGGQWSKVF.

V gene TRBV4-3 combines with J gene TRBJ2-7; 7 bases fit TRBD1. J was trimmed by 4 bases and V by 0 bases; bases with no gene match: 15. Germline CDR1 LGHNA, CDR2 YSLEER. The CDR3 covers 18 residues. The CDR3 bases are TGCGCCAGCAGCCAAGATGAAAATTTACGGGACAGACCATACGAGCAGTACTTC. Protein product: CASSQDENLRDRPYEQYF.

Here the CDR3 DNA reads TGTGCCAGCAGTTTTTGGGGCTCCTACGAGCAGTACTTC. Amino acid sequence: CASSFWGSYEQYF. The V call is TRBV12-3 or TRBV12-4, the J call TRBJ2-7; D gene uncertain. Trimming removed 3 bases at V and 0 bases at J, with 6 bases between. The CDR3 has 13 residues.

The chain is built from TRBV3-1 (or the pseudogene TRBV3-2) and TRBJ1-2, with 10 nucleotides matching TRBD1. Looked up from germline, CDR1 is LGHDT and CDR2 is YNNKEL (reference sequence). CDR3 length: 15 amino acids. V dropped 4 bases and J dropped 5; count of bases not matched to a gene: 7. This CDR3 reads CASSLDRGPGYGYTF. For the CDR3, the DNA is TGTGCCAGCAGCCTTGACAGGGGGCCCGGTTATGGCTACACCTTC.

The chain recombines TRBV6-5 with TRBJ2-5; 8 bases align to TRBD1. This CDR3 spans 13 amino acids. Losses at the gene ends were 6 bases for V and 4 bases for J; bases not matched to a gene: 4. From germline, CDR1 is MNHEY and CDR2 SVGAGI. In nucleotides, the CDR3 is TGTGCCAGCAGGGCTGGACAGGGAGAGACCCAGTACTTC. This codes for CASRAGQGETQYF.

The genes are TRBV27 and TRBJ2-4; D is unclear. CDR1 is MNHEY, CDR2 SMNVEV, per germline (reference sequence). V gave up 0 bases and J gave up 1 base, with 10 bases separating them. The CDR3 covers 16 residues. CDR3 sequence (DNA): TGTGCCAGCAGTTTATCCCTTCTGGGGGCCAAAAACATTCAGTACTTC. Its translation: CASSLSLLGAKNIQYF.

This chain uses TRBV19 with TRBJ2-2, with TRBD1 matching over 10 bases. After removal of 3 bases from V and 4 bases from J, the junction contained 5 bases not matched to a gene. The CDR3 covers 16 residues. CDR1 and CDR2 (germline): LNHDA, SQIVND (reference sequence). The CDR3 reads CASSIGWTGGTGELFF. The DNA of the CDR3 is TGTGCCAGTAGTATTGGTTGGACAGGGGGCACCGGGGAGCTGTTTTTT.

The V gene is TRBV4-3, the J gene TRBJ2-6; D unresolved. CDR3 length: 17 amino acids. Trimming left V 1 base short and J 2 bases short, with 12 bases between. The germline gives CDR1 LGHNA, CDR2 YSLEER. The CDR3 DNA reads TGCGCCAGCAGCCAAGGTACAGAATCGGCTGGGGCCAACGTCCTGACTTTC. Protein product: CASSQGTESAGANVLTF.

This chain links TRBV4-1 with TRBJ1-1; 10 positions match TRBD1. J lost 1 base, V lost 1 base, and 3 bases had no gene match. Germline-derived CDR1 and CDR2 are MGHRA and YSYEKL. This CDR3 comprises 16 residues. This CDR3 is CASSQGQGAGNTEAFF. CDR3 in DNA: TGCGCCAGCAGCCAAGGACAGGGGGCTGGGAACACTGAAGCTTTCTTT.

The table lists this clone with a count of one. The chain employs TRBV3-1 (or the pseudogene TRBV3-2) and TRBJ2-5; TRBD2 matches 12 bases. V lost 4 bases to trimming and J lost 5 bases; unmatched junction nucleotides: 2. This CDR3 has 14 residues. CDR1 is LGHDT and CDR2 is YNNKEL in the germline V gene (reference sequence). The CDR3 DNA is TGTGCCAGCAGCCCTCTAGCGGGAGGGGAGACCCAGTACTTC. Amino acid sequence: CASSPLAGGETQYF.

V is TRBV4-1 and J is TRBJ2-5, with TRBD2 matching 9 bases. CDR3 size: 18 residues. J lost 2 bases, V lost 4 bases, and 14 bases had no gene match. CDR1 and CDR2 from the germline V gene are MGHRA and YSYEKL. The CDR3 reads CASSRGSGSQRGQETQYF. For the CDR3, the DNA is TGCGCCAGCAGCCGAGGTAGCGGGAGCCAACGGGGACAAGAGACCCAGTACTTC.

The rearrangement joins TRBV27 to TRBJ1-3; possible D gene TRBD1, 5 bases. The germline V gene encodes CDR1 MNHEY and CDR2 SMNVEV (reference sequence). Trimming cost V 6 bases and J 0 bases, with 21 bases left between them. This CDR3 spans 18 amino acids. The CDR3 DNA reads TGTGCCAGCAGGGAACATTCCGGGACTCTGAGCTCTGGAAACACCATATATTTT. Its protein is CASREHSGTLSSGNTIYF.

This chain uses TRBV5-1 with TRBJ2-4, with 7 bases that match TRBD1. Germline loops: CDR1 SGHRS, CDR2 YFSETQ. Trimming took 4 bases from V and 3 from J; bases not matched to a gene: 7. The CDR3 totals 15 residues. The CDR3 DNA is TGCGCCAGCAGCCTTCAGGGGGAGAGCAAAAACATTCAGTACTTC. It encodes CASSLQGESKNIQYF.

The CDR3 reads CASSQTQGPYGYTF. Written as DNA, the CDR3 is TGTGCCAGCAGCCAAACACAGGGGCCCTATGGCTACACCTTC. The chain is built from TRBV3-1 (or the pseudogene TRBV3-2) and TRBJ1-2; 7 bases agree with TRBD1. Trimming at V came to 2 bases and at J to 4 bases, leaving 4 bases not matched to a gene. Per germline, CDR1 LGHDT and CDR2 YNNKEL (reference sequence). The CDR3 covers 14 residues.

The rearrangement links TRBV2 to TRBJ2-7; tentative D call: TRBD2 (5 bases). The germline CDR1 and CDR2 sequences are SNHLY and FYNNEI. The CDR3 contains 13 residues. The chain's CDR3 is CATHPGFSYEQYF. CDR3 nucleotide sequence: TGTGCGACCCACCCGGGGTTTTCCTACGAGCAGTACTTC.

The chain recombines TRBV5-6 with TRBJ1-1; D possibly corresponds to TRBD1 (5 bases). From germline, CDR1 is SGHDT and CDR2 YYEEEE. The CDR3 loop spans 15 amino acids. V was clipped by 4 bases and J by 4 bases, with 17 bases between them. The CDR3 coding sequence is TGTGCCAGCAGCCTCGACAGTGGGGCAGGCACTGAAGCTTTCTTT. Its protein product is CASSLDSGAGTEAFF.

A few counts support this clone. V usage is TRBV27 and J usage is TRBJ1-1, with a possible D match to TRBD1 (6 bases). The CDR3 has 13 amino acids. V gave up 3 bases and J gave up 10 bases, with 15 bases separating them. CDR1 is MNHEY, CDR2 SMNVEV, per germline (reference sequence). CDR3 in DNA: TGTGCCAGCAGTTTCGGCAGGGGCGATAGAGCTTTCTTT. Amino acid sequence: CASSFGRGDRAFF.

The V and J genes are TRBV14 and TRBJ1-6, with a possible D match to TRBD1 (5 bases). CDR3 size: 18 residues. V shed 0 bases and J shed 7 bases, with 19 bases lying between them. CDR1 SGHDN and CDR2 FVKESK come from the germline V gene. CDR3 residues: CASSQDGVGAGRNSPLHF. DNA of the CDR3: TGTGCCAGCAGCCAAGATGGGGTAGGGGCCGGCCGAAATTCACCCCTCCACTTT.

Here the CDR3 DNA reads TGTGCCAGCAGCTTAGACAGGGTGGCCTACGAGCAGTACTTC. As protein: CASSLDRVAYEQYF. V usage is TRBV11-2 and J usage is TRBJ2-7, with a tentative D call TRBD1 (5 bases). Germline CDR1 reads SGHAT; CDR2 reads FQNNGV. This CDR3 region has 14 residues. The V end was cut by 0 bases, the J end by 2 bases, with 8 bases between. Filled out from reference TRBV11-2 and TRBJ2-7, the complete variable domain reads EAGVAQSPRYKIIEKRQSVAFWCNPISGHATLYWYQQILGQGPKLLIQFQNNGVVDDSQLPKDRFSAERLKGVDSTLKIQPAKLEDSAVYLCASSLDRVAYEQYFGPGTRLTVT.

The chain recombines TRBV6-6 with TRBJ2-3; unclear D gene. Deletions cut 7 bases from V and 1 base from J, with 15 bases between. Germline V lookup: CDR1 MNHNY, CDR2 SVGAGI (reference sequence). The CDR3 sequence is 15 residues long. The CDR3 nucleotides are TGTGCCAGCATAGGCGGAAGACTTGGCACAGATACGCAGTATTTT. Amino acid sequence: CASIGGRLGTDTQYF.

This clone was observed a single time. The V and J genes are TRBV29-1 and TRBJ1-2; D is possibly TRBD1 (6 bases). The CDR3 length is 13 residues. V was clipped by 4 bases and J by 4 bases, with 13 bases between them. Per the germline V gene, CDR1 is SQVTM and CDR2 is ANQGSEA. The CDR3 region is CSVATQGTYGYTF. CDR3 in DNA: TGCAGCGTTGCGACACAGGGTACCTATGGCTACACCTTC.

The chain combines TRBV12-5 with TRBJ2-5, with a possible D match to TRBD2 (6 bases). V gave up 1 base and J gave up 5 bases, with 20 bases separating them. The CDR3 runs 17 residues. Germline V CDR1 and CDR2: LGHNT, FRNRAP. Here the CDR3 reads CASGLDRSGYSGETQYF. Written as DNA, the CDR3 is TGTGCTAGTGGTTTGGACAGATCCGGGTACAGCGGGGAGACCCAGTACTTC.